This T cell receptor (beta chain) was obtained from a study of shared clonotypes between healthy human individuals. Libraries were prepared by immunoSEQ multiplex PCR; TCRdb keeps only in-frame clonotypes and omits some of them. The sample lists 660,000 or so clones; 95% to 96% were seen once. Terminally differentiated effector memory CD45RA+ cells were excluded from the naive CD8 cells, which were CD45RO-negative and positively selected for CCR7. The receptor was derived from a woman aged 25-40 years in good health. The sequenced material came from naive CD8+ T cells sorted from blood.

The CDR3 region is CASQLLAEKQETQYF. CDR3 in DNA: TGTGCCAGTCAGCTTCTAGCGGAAAAACAAGAGACCCAGTACTTC. The V and J genes are TRBV13 and TRBJ2-5; 7 bases are shared with TRBD2. CDR1 is PRHDT and CDR2 is FYEKMQ in the germline V gene (reference sequence). The CDR3 is 15 amino acids. After removal of 9 bases from V and 2 bases from J, the junction contained 12 bases not matched to a gene.